The clone carrying this TCR beta chain occurred a few times. Germline V gene lookup returns CDR1 WSHSY and CDR2 SAAADI. Losses at the gene ends were 9 bases for V and 5 bases for J; bases not matched to a gene: 6. The CDR3 has 14 amino acids. This sample is part of a study of T-cell memory formation after mild COVID-19. Study context: For the most part, TCR clusters were specific to one donor.

MiXCR, run by TCRdb on the 5' RACE reads, gives a single entry per CDR3 protein. This sample has fewer than 600,000 distinct CDR3 sequences, with about 20% found just once. The clonotype comes from an adult woman who had mild COVID-19 (a few samples of this study predate the infection). Cell type and time point are not known. Sequencing was done on a sample of PBMCs or a T cell subset sorted from them (not recorded which). The genes are TRBV10-2 and TRBJ2-2, with 10 bases aligning to TRBD1. The CDR3 protein is CARSGTGETGELFF. The DNA of the CDR3 is TGCGCCAGATCCGGGACAGGGGAAACCGGGGAGCTGTTTTTT.